This T cell receptor (beta chain) comes out of a study of blood T cell repertoires in COVID-19. In the study overall: Sites in the United States, Italy and Spain provided acute and convalescent COVID-19 samples.

This CDR3 comprises 15 residues. Trimming took off 2 bases at V and 4 bases at J, with 14 bases between the two ends. Germline CDR1 reads PRHDT; CDR2 reads FYEKMQ (reference sequence). Libraries were prepared by immunoSEQ multiplex PCR; TCRdb keeps only in-frame clonotypes and omits some of them. Among about 180,000 clones listed, 89% were seen once. Sequenced sample: PBMCs or T cells enriched from blood (not recorded which). V is TRBV13 and J is TRBJ2-5, with TRBD2 as a possible D gene (5 bases). The receptor was isolated from a woman aged 40 to 49 with acute COVID-19. As DNA, the CDR3 is TGTGCCAGCAGCTTAAGTTTCGGGAACGGAGAGACCCAGTACTTC. It is translated as CASSLSFGNGETQYF. Full variable domain (outside the CDR3, taken from reference TRBV13 and TRBJ2-5): AAGVIQSPRHLIKEKRETATLKCYPIPRHDTVYWYQQGPGQDPQFLISFYEKMQSDKGSIPDRFSAQQFSDYHSELNMSSLELGDSALYFCASSLSFGNGETQYFGPGTRLLVL.